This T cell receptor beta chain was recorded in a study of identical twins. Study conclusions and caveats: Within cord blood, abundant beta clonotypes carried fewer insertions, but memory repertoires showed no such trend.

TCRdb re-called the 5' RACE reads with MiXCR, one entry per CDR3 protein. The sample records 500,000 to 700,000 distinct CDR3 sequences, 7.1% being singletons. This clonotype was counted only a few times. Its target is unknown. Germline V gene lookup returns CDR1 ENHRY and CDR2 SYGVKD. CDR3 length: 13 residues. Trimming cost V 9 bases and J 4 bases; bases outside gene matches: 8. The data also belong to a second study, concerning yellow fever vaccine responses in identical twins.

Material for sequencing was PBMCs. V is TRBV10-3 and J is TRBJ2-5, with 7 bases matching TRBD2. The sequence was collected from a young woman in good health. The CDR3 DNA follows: TGTGCCATACAAGCGGGGACTGGAGAGACCCAGTACTTC. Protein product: CAIQAGTGETQYF.